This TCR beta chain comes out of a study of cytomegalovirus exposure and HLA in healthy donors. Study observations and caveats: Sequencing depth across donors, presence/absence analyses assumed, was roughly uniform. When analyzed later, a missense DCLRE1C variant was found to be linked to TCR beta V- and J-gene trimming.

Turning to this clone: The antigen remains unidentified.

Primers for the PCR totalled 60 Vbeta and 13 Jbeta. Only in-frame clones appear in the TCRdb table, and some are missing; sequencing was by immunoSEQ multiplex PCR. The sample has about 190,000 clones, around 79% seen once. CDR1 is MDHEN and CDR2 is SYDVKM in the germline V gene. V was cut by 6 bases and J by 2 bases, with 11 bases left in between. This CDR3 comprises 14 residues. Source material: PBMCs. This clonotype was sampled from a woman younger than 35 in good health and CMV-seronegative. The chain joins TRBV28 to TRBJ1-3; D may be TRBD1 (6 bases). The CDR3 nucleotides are TGTGCCAGCAGCTCTTCAGGGGCTGGAAACACCATATATTTT. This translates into CASSSSGAGNTIYF.